These 27 T cell receptor beta chains share one sample of origin, sequenced in a study of radiation and T cells in renal cell carcinoma. Assay: immunoSEQ multiplex PCR; the TCRdb copy retains only in-frame clones and omits some. The table records under 65,000 clones, 65% to 80% of them present only once. Time point described: baseline pretreatment blood. Treatment specified: 15 Gy SBRT to primary tumor, nephrectomy 4 weeks later. Sequenced here: blood, sampled from a patient whose treatment included radiotherapy and nephrectomy. The receptors were sampled from a man between 60 and 70 years old with renal cell carcinoma.

This clone was counted between two and nine times. The rearrangement uses TRBV9 and TRBJ2-2; 8 bases match TRBD2. The CDR3 has 15 residues. Germline V gene sequence: CDR1 SGDLS, CDR2 YYNGEE. The J segment lost 4 bases and the V segment lost 0 bases, leaving 2 bases of the junction unmatched. The CDR3 DNA reads as TGTGCCAGCAGCGTAGACGGGAGGGCCACCGGGGAGCTGTTTTTT. It translates to CASSVDGRATGELFF. Together with reference TRBV9 and TRBJ2-2, the CDR3 gives the full variable domain: DSGVTQTPKHLITATGQRVTLRCSPRSGDLSVYWYQQSLDQGLQFLIQYYNGEERAKGNILERFSAQQFPDLHSELNLSSLELGDSALYFCASSVDGRATGELFFGEGSRLTVL.

This clone has only a few counts. This sequence joins TRBV30 and TRBJ1-2; possible D gene TRBD1, 6 bases. There are 14 residues in the CDR3. Between the trimmed V and J ends, which lost 1 base and 7 bases, there was a span of 16 bases. Per the germline V gene, CDR1 is GTSNPN and CDR2 is SVGIG (reference sequence). CDR3 nucleotide sequence: TGTGCCTGGAGTGCATACAGGGAAGCGTCTGGCTACACCTTC. It yields the protein CAWSAYREASGYTF.

The chain links TRBV30 to TRBJ2-5; D is unresolved. Germline lookup yields CDR1 GTSNPN and CDR2 SVGIG (reference sequence). The germline V and J ends were trimmed by 0 bases and 5 bases, with 10 bases remaining between them. The CDR3 length is 13 residues. The CDR3 here is CAWSVRSWETQYF. CDR3 coding DNA: TGTGCCTGGAGTGTTCGAAGCTGGGAGACCCAGTACTTC.

The CDR3, as DNA: TGTGCCAGCAGCTTGGTTGGAGACCTTGGAAACACCATATATTTT. It yields the protein CASSLVGDLGNTIYF. This chain links TRBV5-6 with TRBJ1-3; D ambiguous. This CDR3 comprises 15 residues. The germline V and J ends were trimmed by 0 bases and 3 bases, with 10 bases remaining between them. The germline V gene encodes CDR1 SGHDT and CDR2 YYEEEE.

The chain carries TRBV7-7 and TRBJ2-5; 7 nucleotides agree with TRBD2. The CDR3 is made up of 15 amino acids. Looked up from germline, CDR1 is SSHAT and CDR2 is FNYEAQ (reference sequence). Trimming took 6 bases from V and 1 from J; bases not matched to a gene: 8. The CDR3: CASSRAGALQETQYF. CDR3 DNA sequence: TGTGCCAGCAGTAGGGCGGGAGCACTCCAAGAGACCCAGTACTTC.

The gene calls are TRBV29-1 and TRBJ1-1; D is possibly TRBD1 (5 bases). The CDR3 extends over 15 amino acids. CDR1 is SQVTM, CDR2 ANQGSEA, per germline. V shed 3 bases and J shed 4 bases, with 18 bases lying between them. The CDR3 DNA reads TGCAGCGTTGACCCCCATGGTAGGGGACGCACTGAAGCTTTCTTT. It codes for CSVDPHGRGRTEAFF. Filled out from reference TRBV29-1 and TRBJ1-1, the complete variable domain reads SAVISQKPSRDICQRGTSLTIQCQVDSQVTMMFWYRQQPGQSLTLIATANQGSEATYESGFVIDKFPISRPNLTFSTLTVSNMSPEDSSIYLCSVDPHGRGRTEAFFGQGTRLTVV.

This chain uses TRBV6-1 with TRBJ1-1; maybe TRBD1 (5 bases). The CDR3 has 11 residues. Germline CDR1 MNHNS, CDR2 SASEGT. Trimming pared 7 bases from V and 11 bases from J, leaving 14 bases between. CDR3 sequence: CASTEWGMAFF. Here the CDR3 DNA reads TGTGCCAGCACCGAGTGGGGGATGGCTTTCTTT.

The rearrangement links TRBV18 to TRBJ2-2; D is tentatively TRBD1 or TRBD2 (5 bases each). Between the trimmed V and J ends, which lost 3 bases and 5 bases, there was a span of 19 bases. The CDR3 has 17 residues. Looked up from germline, CDR1 is KGHSH and CDR2 is LQKENI. The CDR3 reads CASSPVGDPRRTGELFF. The CDR3 nucleotides read TGTGCCAGCTCACCGGTTGGGGACCCGAGGCGGACCGGGGAGCTGTTTTTT.

The chain combines TRBV10-1 with TRBJ2-3; no reliable D call. This CDR3 is built from 14 residues. Deletions cut 3 bases from V and 1 base from J, with 8 bases between. CDR1 and CDR2 from the germline V gene are WNHNN and SYGVQD (reference sequence). DNA for the CDR3: TGCGCCAGCAGTGATTCCGAGGGCACAGATACGCAGTATTTT. This translates into CASSDSEGTDTQYF.

The rearrangement uses TRBV10-3 and TRBJ1-3; tentative D call: TRBD1 (5 bases). The length of the CDR3 is 18 residues. V was trimmed by 6 bases and J by 2 bases, leaving 23 bases between them. Germline CDR1 is ENHRY and CDR2 is SYGVKD. DNA for the CDR3: TGTGCCATCAGCCTCAGACCGGGGCCGGTTGATCCTGGAAACACCATATATTTT. Translating it yields CAISLRPGPVDPGNTIYF.

The rearrangement joins TRBV7-6 to TRBJ1-1; maybe TRBD1 (6 bases). Germline V CDR1 and CDR2: SGHVS, FNYEAQ. CDR3 length: 13 amino acids. The germline V and J ends were trimmed by 4 bases and 5 bases, with 11 bases remaining between them. Here the CDR3 reads CASSWNRDTEAFF. CDR3 DNA: TGTGCCAGCAGCTGGAACAGGGATACTGAAGCTTTCTTT.

The chain recombines TRBV19 with TRBJ1-2; no clear D. The ends were cut back, 5 bases at V and 3 bases at J, with 10 bases in the middle. The CDR3 covers 13 residues. Germline values: CDR1 LNHDA, CDR2 SQIVND (reference sequence). This CDR3 reads CASSVQFYYGYTF. The CDR3 DNA follows: TGTGCCAGTAGTGTACAGTTTTACTATGGCTACACCTTC.

This sequence joins TRBV7-7 and TRBJ2-5, with D hard to call. The V end lost 3 bases, the J end lost 4 bases, and 15 bases lay between the germline ends. This CDR3 spans 15 amino acids. The V gene's germline CDR1 is SSHAT and CDR2 FNYEAQ (reference sequence). The CDR3 DNA is TGTGCCAGCAGCTTGAGTGGGATCGCAGGAGAGACCCAGTACTTC. The encoded protein is CASSLSGIAGETQYF.

This rearrangement joins TRBV19 to TRBJ2-7, with D tentatively TRBD2 (6 bases). The V end lost 6 bases, the J end lost 4 bases, and 16 bases lay between the germline ends. Germline V CDR1 and CDR2: LNHDA, SQIVND (reference sequence). The CDR3 is 14 residues long. In nucleotides, the CDR3 is TGTGCCAGTAGGAGGGACTCCGGTTCTTACGAGCAGTACTTC. It translates to CASRRDSGSYEQYF.

The chain couples TRBV30 to TRBJ2-6; D gene ambiguous. This CDR3 is 13 amino acids long. Trimming removed 5 bases from V and 1 base from J, with 6 bases in between. Germline V lookup: CDR1 GTSNPN, CDR2 SVGIG (reference sequence). CDR3 region: CAWGESGANVLTF. For the CDR3, the DNA is TGTGCCTGGGGTGAGTCTGGGGCCAACGTCCTGACTTTC.

This chain links TRBV19 with TRBJ2-5, with 9 bases matching TRBD2. The CDR3 consists of 15 residues. Trimming took 6 bases from V and 5 from J; bases not matched to a gene: 10. Germline V gene sequence: CDR1 LNHDA, CDR2 SQIVND (reference sequence). CDR3 DNA: TGTGCCAGTAGCCCTACAGCGGGGGGCGGGGAGACCCAGTACTTC. Translating it yields CASSPTAGGGETQYF.

This rearrangement joins TRBV27 to TRBJ2-3; 7 positions agree with TRBD1. The CDR3 loop spans 15 amino acids. V lost 5 bases and J lost 2; bases outside the gene matches: 7. Germline V gene data show CDR1 as MNHEY and CDR2 as SMNVEV (reference sequence). Here the CDR3 DNA reads TGTGCCAGCAGTACCCCGGGACAGATCACAGATACGCAGTATTTT. Its translation is CASSTPGQITDTQYF.

The CDR3 reads CASSYPTGGIYEQYF. In DNA, the CDR3 is TGTGCCAGCAGTTACCCCACAGGGGGAATATACGAGCAGTACTTC. The genes are TRBV6-6 and TRBJ2-7; 8 bases agree with TRBD1. The CDR3 is 15 amino acids. J lost 4 bases, V lost 2 bases, and 7 bases had no gene match. Per the germline V gene, CDR1 is MNHNY and CDR2 is SVGAGI (reference sequence).

The chain employs TRBV7-6 and TRBJ1-1; the D is unclear. There are 15 residues in the CDR3. Trimming cost V 10 bases and J 5 bases, with 23 bases left between them. Germline CDR1 reads SGHVS; CDR2 reads FNYEAQ. CDR3 nucleotide sequence: TGTGCCACCCACCAAACCCCCGAGAAAGGGACTGAAGCTTTCTTT. As protein: CATHQTPEKGTEAFF.

The chain employs TRBV2 and TRBJ1-2; D gene unclear. Germline CDR1 SNHLY, CDR2 FYNNEI. V shed 4 bases and J shed 4 bases, with 7 bases lying between them. The CDR3 extends over 12 amino acids. The CDR3 bases are TGTGCCAGCAGTGCGGCCCTCTATGGCTACACCTTC. This translates into CASSAALYGYTF.

The chain joins TRBV27 to TRBJ2-6, with D unclear. CDR3 length: 13 amino acids. The germline V and J ends were trimmed by 5 bases and 2 bases, with 4 bases remaining between them. CDR1 MNHEY and CDR2 SMNVEV come from the germline V gene (reference sequence). The CDR3 loop is CASSQTGANVLTF. The CDR3 bases are TGTGCCAGCAGTCAAACTGGGGCCAACGTCCTGACTTTC.

The chain recombines TRBV6-4 with TRBJ1-1; no clear D. Per germline, CDR1 MRHNA and CDR2 SNTAGT. The CDR3 runs to 15 residues. The V end lost 7 bases, the J end lost 0 bases, and 15 bases lay between the germline ends. The CDR3 here is CASKMTPFMNTEAFF. In nucleotides, the CDR3 is TGTGCCAGCAAAATGACCCCGTTCATGAACACTGAAGCTTTCTTT.

The chain couples TRBV2 to TRBJ2-1; TRBD1 matches 7 bases. From germline, CDR1 is SNHLY and CDR2 FYNNEI. Trimming took 3 bases from V and 14 from J; bases not matched to a gene: 7. The CDR3 has 12 residues. The DNA of the CDR3 is TGTGCCAGCAGTGAGACAGGGCCGGGGAAGTTCTTC. It encodes CASSETGPGKFF.

V usage is TRBV19 and J usage is TRBJ2-3; D is unresolved. V was clipped by 3 bases and J by 6 bases, with 13 bases between them. The length of the CDR3 is 14 residues. Germline CDR1 and CDR2: LNHDA and SQIVND (reference sequence). The chain's CDR3 is CASSIGSPKDTQYF. CDR3 nucleotide sequence: TGTGCCAGTAGTATCGGTAGCCCCAAGGATACGCAGTATTTT.

The V call is TRBV7-8, the J call TRBJ1-1, with D unclear. Germline V gene lookup returns CDR1 SGHVS and CDR2 FQNEAQ. The CDR3 is 16 amino acids. V gave up 1 base and J gave up 2 bases, with 14 bases separating them. The CDR3 DNA reads TGTGCCAGCAGCTTAGTTGCTGGCCTCGCTAACACTGAAGCTTTCTTT. This codes for CASSLVAGLANTEAFF.

The V and J genes are TRBV4-1 and TRBJ2-1, with TRBD2 identical over 11 bases. The V gene's germline CDR1 is MGHRA and CDR2 YSYEKL. The V segment lost 1 base and the J segment 10 bases; nucleotides outside the gene matches: 15. The length of the CDR3 is 18 residues. This CDR3 reads CASSQVLGVAGGPGEQFF. For the CDR3, the DNA is TGCGCCAGCAGCCAAGTACTAGGAGTAGCGGGGGGGCCTGGGGAGCAGTTCTTC.

The chain joins TRBV29-1 to TRBJ1-2; the match to TRBD1 covers 7 bases. This CDR3 comprises 14 residues. The V segment lost 3 bases and the J segment 4 bases; nucleotides outside the gene matches: 8. Germline V gives CDR1 SQVTM, CDR2 ANQGSEA. CDR3 in amino acids: CSVEGRQGTYGYTF. Written as DNA, the CDR3 is TGCAGCGTTGAGGGACGACAGGGAACCTATGGCTACACCTTC. The full variable domain, its missing parts supplied by reference TRBV29-1 and TRBJ1-2, is SAVISQKPSRDICQRGTSLTIQCQVDSQVTMMFWYRQQPGQSLTLIATANQGSEATYESGFVIDKFPISRPNLTFSTLTVSNMSPEDSSIYLCSVEGRQGTYGYTFGSGTRLTVV.